This TCR beta chain was identified during a study of blood T cell repertoires in COVID-19. For the study at large: Spain, Italy and the United States supplied samples that represented acute and convalescent COVID-19. In each case, the material was cDNA or gDNA derived from T cells, B-cell-depleted T cells, or PBMCs.

V shed 6 bases and J shed 0 bases, with 15 bases lying between them. This CDR3 contains 16 residues. Germline values: CDR1 SNHLY, CDR2 FYNNEI. Generated by immunoSEQ multiplex PCR, the TCRdb table keeps only in-frame clones and is missing some. The table shows about 73,000 clones, with roughly 82% occurring only once. This clonotype was sampled from a woman aged 55-75 years with acute or convalescent COVID-19. Sequenced: peripheral blood. The chain carries TRBV2 and TRBJ1-3; maybe TRBD1 (5 bases). The CDR3 DNA reads TGTGCCAGCAGCGAGGGACTCGGAAACTCTGGAAACACCATATATTTT. Protein sequence: CASSEGLGNSGNTIYF.